This paragraph reports one TCR beta chain. It lacks a known antigen. No much larger clonotype is one base removed from it; base qualities were not supplied. This sample was taken from a study of a mutant IDH1 vaccine in newly diagnosed glioma (dated by TCRdb to the early 2020s). Study-level background: Vaccination started 4-6 weeks after radiotherapy alone, or was given together with temozolomide cycles in the groups whose treatment included chemotherapy. The roughly 35 treated patients were 62.5% male and 37.5% female, with a mean age of roughly 42 years. Prior to enrollment, patients had been given standard therapy consisting of radiotherapy alone, temozolomide alone, or radiochemotherapy with temozolomide, with the combination given to most patients. Visit V12 was the week-35 safety follow-up and visit V13 was the week-47 end of study. Peripheral blood was drawn at six visits: V03 (baseline), V05, V07, V10, V12 and V13. For exploratory analyses, 25 to 30 treated patients had longitudinal TCRB deep sequencing done wherever samples were available. Beyond this particular receptor, the publication reports: PBMC samples for TCRB deep sequencing were selected based on availability. It was noted by the authors that analyses of patient blood samples could not be reproduced owing to sample limitations. Immune responses induced by the vaccine were seen in more than 85% of patients across multiple MHC alleles. Pseudoprogression appeared unrelated to alterations in the top peripheral T cell clonotypes detected by TCRB sequencing.

Between the V and J ends, shortened by 6 bases and 10 bases respectively, the junction contains 12 bases. Including the terminal cysteine and phenylalanine, the CDR3 comprises 11 residues. Only the CDR3 part of the read is kept: 33 bases, read in frame from the first base. As encoded in the germline V gene (reference sequence), CDR1 is MNHEY while CDR2 is SMNVEV. The method behind the library was the immunoSEQ multiplex PCR assay. Rearranged TCR beta chain sequences were amplified with the hsTCRB Kit following the manufacturer's protocol. An Illumina MiSeq was used to sequence the TCRB libraries. As for how the authors treated the data: The kit vendor's proprietary platform handled demultiplexing, trimming and gene mapping. The table comes from immuneACCESS by way of TCRdb, which keeps in-frame sequences with V and J called. Part of the clones is missing from these tables; in studies checked, under half for an unresolved V gene and the rest for unknown reasons. Clone size and V and J calls were adopted from that table, with D and trimming inferred from the DNA. Across this sample there are 30,000 to 45,000 clones, with roughly 70% seen only once. The top ten clones comprise about 10% of the sample.

Per the publication, the time point label means: week 47, end of study. Each vaccine dose was 300 ug of a 20-mer mutant IDH1 peptide in Montanide, given subcutaneously with topical imiquimod. Patients received eight vaccinations in weeks 1, 3, 5, 7, 11, 15, 19 and 23, corresponding to visits V03 through V10. Newly diagnosed WHO grade 3 or 4 IDH1-mutant astrocytomas showing loss of nuclear ATRX were present in the donors. The samples were drawn from NOA16, a multicentre, single-arm, open-label phase I trial in Germany that tested a mutant IDH1 peptide vaccine in humans for the first time. Genomic DNA for TCRB sequencing was isolated from EDTA blood with the DNeasy Blood and Tissue Kit.

The sequence was obtained from a man aged 40-55 years with glioma. The receptor chain draws on TRBV27 and TRBJ1-1, with the D gene call left open. The starting material was PBMCs, obtained from a glioma patient whose treatment included an IDH1 peptide vaccine. The CDR3 protein is CASRSTEGAFF. The nucleotides are TGTGCCAGCAGGTCTACAGAAGGAGCTTTCTTT.